This is a list of T cell receptor beta chains from one sample in a study of radiotherapy plus CTLA-4 blockade in lung cancer. The method was immunoSEQ multiplex PCR; TCRdb's version includes in-frame clones alone and lacks a portion of them. The profile shows approximately 45,000 clones, around 63% of them singletons. The material was peripheral blood, obtained from a patient treated with radiotherapy plus ipilimumab. Receptors were obtained from a human donor with non-small cell lung cancer who had a partial response to radiotherapy plus ipilimumab. The CDR3 runs from the conserved cysteine through the conserved F or W. A D gene is named only where the DNA matches it firmly. Rows may omit the clone size; those that give it use once, few, many or a size class.

V gene: TRBV2; D gene: .; J gene: TRBJ2-5; clone size: .; CDR3 DNA: TGTGCCAGCAGAGGTCCGACAGAGAGCCAAGAGACCCAGTACTTC; CDR3 protein: CASRGPTESQETQYF
V gene: TRBV19; D gene: .; J gene: TRBJ1-2; clone size: .; CDR3 DNA: TGTGCCAGTAGTATGAGGGCGGATACTAACTATGGCTACACCTTC; CDR3 protein: CASSMRADTNYGYTF
V gene: TRBV5-1; D gene: .; J gene: TRBJ1-1; clone size: .; CDR3 DNA: TGCGCCAGCAGCCCACAGGTGGACACTGAAGCTTTCTTT; CDR3 protein: CASSPQVDTEAFF
V gene: TRBV20-1; D gene: .; J gene: TRBJ2-5; clone size: once; CDR3 DNA: TGCAGTGCTAGCAGGGAAGAGACCCAGTACTTC; CDR3 protein: CSASREETQYF
V gene: TRBV9; D gene: TRBD1; J gene: TRBJ2-1; clone size: few; CDR3 DNA: TGTGCCAGCAGCCCCCGGGGACAGGGCGTCTACAATGAGCAGTTCTTC; CDR3 protein: CASSPRGQGVYNEQFF
V gene: TRBV2; D gene: .; J gene: TRBJ2-1; clone size: few; CDR3 DNA: TGTGCCAGCAGTGAAGTGTCGCGGCCAGATGAGCAGTTCTTC; CDR3 protein: CASSEVSRPDEQFF
V gene: TRBV7-9; D gene: .; J gene: TRBJ1-4; clone size: .; CDR3 DNA: TGTGCCAGCAGCTTAGAGTTTGGGAGATCAACTAATGAAAAACTGTTTTTT; CDR3 protein: CASSLEFGRSTNEKLFF
V gene: TRBV11-3; D gene: TRBD2; J gene: TRBJ2-7; clone size: .; CDR3 DNA: TGTGCCAGCAGCGTGGGACTAGCGGGAGGGCGCAACGAGCAGTACTTC; CDR3 protein: CASSVGLAGGRNEQYF
V gene: TRBV11-3; D gene: .; J gene: TRBJ2-3; clone size: .; CDR3 DNA: TGTGCCAGCAGACAGGGACGCGACACAGATACGCAGTATTTT; CDR3 protein: CASRQGRDTDTQYF
V gene: TRBV7-8; D gene: .; J gene: TRBJ1-2; clone size: .; CDR3 DNA: TGTGCCAGCAGCTTAGAGTCGGAGAACTATGGCTACACCTTC; CDR3 protein: CASSLESENYGYTF
V gene: TRBV30; D gene: TRBD1; J gene: TRBJ1-2; clone size: .; CDR3 DNA: TGTGCCTGGGACGGGACAGGGGGCGGCTACACCTTC; CDR3 protein: CAWDGTGGGYTF
V gene: TRBV27; D gene: .; J gene: TRBJ1-3; clone size: .; CDR3 DNA: TGTGCCAGCGGTACGGTTAGCTCTGGAAACACCATATATTTT; CDR3 protein: CASGTVSSGNTIYF
V gene: TRBV6-1; D gene: .; J gene: TRBJ2-7; clone size: once; CDR3 DNA: TGTGCCAGCAGTGATCGGAGGGGAGATCTCCAGTACTTC; CDR3 protein: CASSDRRGDLQYF
V gene: TRBV4-2; D gene: .; J gene: TRBJ1-5; clone size: .; CDR3 DNA: TGTGCCAGCAGCCAACGAGGCAATCAGCCCCAGCATTTT; CDR3 protein: CASSQRGNQPQHF
V gene: TRBV2; D gene: TRBD2; J gene: TRBJ2-5; clone size: .; CDR3 DNA: TGTGCCAGTTCTACTAGCGGGGGGGCGGGAGAGACCCAGTACTTC; CDR3 protein: CASSTSGGAGETQYF
V gene: TRBV2; D gene: TRBD2; J gene: TRBJ2-7; clone size: few; CDR3 DNA: TGTGCCAGCAGGGCACTAGCGAGTCTAGGCGAGCAGTACTTC; CDR3 protein: CASRALASLGEQYF
V gene: TRBV5-4; D gene: .; J gene: TRBJ1-5; clone size: .; CDR3 DNA: TGTGCCAGCAGCTCCGGGGGGCAGGGGTCCCAGCCCCAGCATTTT; CDR3 protein: CASSSGGQGSQPQHF